This T cell receptor beta chain was documented in a study of blood T cell repertoires in COVID-19. The protocol was immunoSEQ multiplex PCR, while the TCRdb copy is restricted to in-frame clones and leaves out a portion. The repertoire holds 150,000 to 200,000 clones, with roughly 90% as singletons. This CDR3 comprises 16 residues. The sample was peripheral blood. The genes are TRBV21-1 and TRBJ1-3; the tabulated D call, TRBD1, remains unverified against the DNA. TRBV21-1 is flagged as a pseudogene. The source is a man between 60 and 70 years old with acute or convalescent COVID-19. The CDR3 region is CASSPHLQGPGNTIYF. The CDR3 bases are TGTGCCAGCAGCCCCCACCTCCAGGGCCCCGGAAACACCATATATTTT.